The 9 T cell receptor beta chains given below trace back to one sample, sequenced in a study of cytomegalovirus exposure and HLA in healthy donors. TCRdb's copy holds only in-frame clones and misses some; the assay was immunoSEQ multiplex PCR. The sample carries roughly 70,000 clones, around 97% recorded once. The sequenced sample consisted of PBMCs. The receptors derive from a man aged 18-30 years in good health and CMV-seronegative.

This chain joins TRBV6-6 and TRBJ2-3; 7 bases match TRBD1. V trimming: 7 bases; J trimming: 5 bases; junction bases outside the gene matches: 12. Per germline, CDR1 MNHNY and CDR2 SVGAGI (reference sequence). CDR3 size: 15 residues. CDR3 DNA sequence: TGTGCCAGCATACAAACCGGGACAGCAAAAGATACGCAGTATTTT. It codes for CASIQTGTAKDTQYF.

The V call is TRBV7-8, the J call TRBJ2-1; 8 nucleotides align to TRBD1. This CDR3 is built from 17 residues. Germline CDR1 and CDR2: SGHVS and FQNEAQ. J lost 6 bases, V lost 2 bases, and 12 bases had no gene match. The CDR3 bases are TGTGCCAGCAGCTTATTCTTCGGGGACAGGTCTTTCAATGAGCAGTTCTTC. Amino acid sequence: CASSLFFGDRSFNEQFF.

The chain employs TRBV19 and TRBJ1-2; D call uncertain. V was trimmed by 1 base and J by 2 bases, leaving 11 bases between them. Germline assignment: CDR1 LNHDA and CDR2 SQIVND (reference sequence). The CDR3 runs to 15 residues. Here the CDR3 DNA reads TGTGCCAGTAGTATAGGGGGAGGGCTGAACTATGGCTACACCTTC. Translated, it gives CASSIGGGLNYGYTF.

J is TRBJ2-7 and V is TRBV11-2; a weak D match, TRBD1 (5 bases). Germline V lookup: CDR1 SGHAT, CDR2 FQNNGV. There are 13 residues in the CDR3. The V gene lost 5 bases and the J gene lost 6 bases, with 14 bases spanning the gap. The CDR3 reads CASSNLRVPEQYF. In DNA form, the CDR3 reads TGTGCCAGCAGCAACCTCAGGGTCCCCGAGCAGTACTTC.

The chain combines TRBV28 with TRBJ1-3; TRBD1 matches at 7 bases. Germline CDR1 is MDHEN and CDR2 is SYDVKM. V gave up 5 bases and J gave up 2 bases; unmatched junction bases: 9. The CDR3 has 16 amino acids. CDR3 sequence reads: CASSPYQGEAGNTIYF. The DNA for the CDR3 is TGTGCCAGCAGTCCATACCAGGGGGAGGCTGGAAACACCATATATTTT.

This clone is a singleton in its sample. The chain joins TRBV6-5 to TRBJ1-3, with 8 positions matching TRBD1. V was clipped by 6 bases and J by 8 bases; unmatched bases: 6. Germline CDR1 and CDR2: MNHEY and SVGAGI. CDR3 length: 13 residues. The CDR3 DNA follows: TGTGCCAGCAGCGGGACAGGCCGTGACACCATATATTTT. Protein sequence: CASSGTGRDTIYF.

The chain carries TRBV19 and TRBJ1-4, with 8 positions matching TRBD1. V lost 8 bases to trimming and J lost 4 bases; unmatched junction nucleotides: 3. The CDR3 contains 13 residues. The germline gives CDR1 LNHDA, CDR2 SQIVND (reference sequence). CDR3 DNA: TGTGCCAGTCGACAGGGGAGTAATGAAAAACTGTTTTTT. The encoded protein is CASRQGSNEKLFF.

This clone was seen once. This sequence joins TRBV25-1 and TRBJ2-3; 13 bases line up with TRBD2. V was clipped by 6 bases and J by 2 bases; unmatched bases: 5. CDR3 length: 16 amino acids. Looked up from germline, CDR1 is MGHDK and CDR2 is SYGVNS. CDR3 protein: CASRVGTSGITDTQYF. CDR3 DNA: TGTGCCAGCAGGGTCGGGACTAGCGGGATCACAGATACGCAGTATTTT.

The V gene is TRBV18, the J gene TRBJ2-2; weak D call: TRBD2 (5 bases). The CDR3 is 13 amino acids. V was cut by 1 base and J by 6 bases, with 6 bases left in between. Germline CDR1 reads KGHSH; CDR2 reads LQKENI. CDR3 protein: CASSPQGAGELFF. The CDR3, as DNA: TGTGCCAGCTCACCACAGGGAGCCGGGGAGCTGTTTTTT.